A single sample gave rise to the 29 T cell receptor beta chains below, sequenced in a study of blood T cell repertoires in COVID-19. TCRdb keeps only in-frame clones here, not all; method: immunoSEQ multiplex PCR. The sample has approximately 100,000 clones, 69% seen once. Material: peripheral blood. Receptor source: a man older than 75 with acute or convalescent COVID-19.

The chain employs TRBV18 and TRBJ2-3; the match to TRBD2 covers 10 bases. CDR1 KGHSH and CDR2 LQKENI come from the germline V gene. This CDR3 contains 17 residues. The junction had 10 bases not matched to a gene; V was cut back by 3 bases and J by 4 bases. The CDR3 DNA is TGTGCCAGCTCACCCCAACTAGCGGGATTATCCGCAGATACGCAGTATTTT. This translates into CASSPQLAGLSADTQYF.

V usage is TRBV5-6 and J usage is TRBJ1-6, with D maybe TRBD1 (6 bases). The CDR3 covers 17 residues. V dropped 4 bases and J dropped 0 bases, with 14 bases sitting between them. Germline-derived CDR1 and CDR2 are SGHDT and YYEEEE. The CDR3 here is CASSSRQDSSYNSPLHF. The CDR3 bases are TGTGCCAGCAGCAGCCGACAGGACAGCTCCTATAATTCACCCCTCCACTTT.

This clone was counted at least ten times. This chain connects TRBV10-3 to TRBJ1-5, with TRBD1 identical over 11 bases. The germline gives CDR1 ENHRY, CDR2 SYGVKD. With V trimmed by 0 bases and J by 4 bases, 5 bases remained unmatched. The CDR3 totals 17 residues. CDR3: CAISESIRDRGNQPQHF. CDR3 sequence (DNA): TGTGCCATCAGTGAGTCGATAAGGGACAGGGGGAATCAGCCCCAGCATTTT.

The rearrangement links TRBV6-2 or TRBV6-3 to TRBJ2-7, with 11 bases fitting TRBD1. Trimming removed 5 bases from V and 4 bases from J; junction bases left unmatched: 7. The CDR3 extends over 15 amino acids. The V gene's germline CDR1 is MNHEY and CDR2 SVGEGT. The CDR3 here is CASSRPDRGLYEQYF. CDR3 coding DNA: TGTGCCAGCAGTCGTCCGGACAGGGGGCTTTACGAGCAGTACTTC.

CDR3 sequence: CASSLAGHLNQPQHF. DNA for the CDR3: TGTGCCAGCAGCTTAGCCGGACATCTCAATCAGCCCCAGCATTTT. The V and J genes are TRBV7-2 and TRBJ1-5; a weak D match, TRBD1 (5 bases). The CDR3 sequence is 15 residues long. Per the germline V gene, CDR1 is SGHTA and CDR2 is FQGNSA. Trimming pared 0 bases from V and 3 bases from J, leaving 9 bases between.

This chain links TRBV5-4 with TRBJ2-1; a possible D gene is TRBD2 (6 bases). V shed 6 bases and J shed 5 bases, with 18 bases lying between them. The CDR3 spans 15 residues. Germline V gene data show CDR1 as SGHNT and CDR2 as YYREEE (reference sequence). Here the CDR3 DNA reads TGTGCCAGCACCATGGCCCAGCGGGCAAACAATGAGCAGTTCTTC. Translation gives CASTMAQRANNEQFF.

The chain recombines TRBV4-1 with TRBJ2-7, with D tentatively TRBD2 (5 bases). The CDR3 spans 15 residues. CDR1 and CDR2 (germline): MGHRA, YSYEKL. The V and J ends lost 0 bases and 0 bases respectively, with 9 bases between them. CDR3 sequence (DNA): TGCGCCAGCAGCCAAGAGGAGGCAGGCTCCTACGAGCAGTACTTC. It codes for CASSQEEAGSYEQYF.

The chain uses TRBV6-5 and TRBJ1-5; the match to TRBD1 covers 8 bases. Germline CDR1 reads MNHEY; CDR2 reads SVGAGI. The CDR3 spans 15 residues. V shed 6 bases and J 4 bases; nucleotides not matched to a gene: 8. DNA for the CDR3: TGTGCCAGCAGCCTCCGGACAGGGCAGAATCAGCCCCAGCATTTT. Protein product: CASSLRTGQNQPQHF.

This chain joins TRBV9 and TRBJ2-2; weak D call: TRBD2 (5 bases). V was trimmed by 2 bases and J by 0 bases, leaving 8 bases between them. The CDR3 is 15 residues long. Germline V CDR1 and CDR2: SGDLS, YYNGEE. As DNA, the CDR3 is TGTGCCAGCAGCGTTCAACTAGCGAACACCGGGGAGCTGTTTTTT. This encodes CASSVQLANTGELFF. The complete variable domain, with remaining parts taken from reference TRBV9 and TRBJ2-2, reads DSGVTQTPKHLITATGQRVTLRCSPRSGDLSVYWYQQSLDQGLQFLIQYYNGEERAKGNILERFSAQQFPDLHSELNLSSLELGDSALYFCASSVQLANTGELFFGEGSRLTVL.

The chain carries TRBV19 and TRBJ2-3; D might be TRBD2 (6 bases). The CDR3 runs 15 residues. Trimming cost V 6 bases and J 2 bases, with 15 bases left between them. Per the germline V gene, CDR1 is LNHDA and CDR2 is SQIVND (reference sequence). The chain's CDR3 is CASSRLASLTDTQYF. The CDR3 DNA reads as TGTGCCAGTAGCCGTCTAGCGTCTCTCACAGATACGCAGTATTTT.

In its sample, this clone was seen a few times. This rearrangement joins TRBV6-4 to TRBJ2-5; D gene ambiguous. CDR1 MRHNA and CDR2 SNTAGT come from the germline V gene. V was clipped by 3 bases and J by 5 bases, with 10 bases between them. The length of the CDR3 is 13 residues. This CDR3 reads CASSDSVGETQYF. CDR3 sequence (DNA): TGTGCCAGCAGTGATTCGGTCGGGGAGACCCAGTACTTC.

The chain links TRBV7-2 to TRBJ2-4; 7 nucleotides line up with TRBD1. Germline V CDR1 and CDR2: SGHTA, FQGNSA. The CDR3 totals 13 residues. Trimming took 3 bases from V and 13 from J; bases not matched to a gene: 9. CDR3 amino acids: CASSFMGVGQQYF. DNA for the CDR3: TGTGCCAGCAGCTTTATGGGCGTGGGACAGCAGTACTTC.

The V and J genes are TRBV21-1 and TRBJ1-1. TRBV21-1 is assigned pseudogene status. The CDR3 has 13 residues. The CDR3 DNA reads TGTGCCGCGAGGCGAGCCGAGAACACTGAAGCTTTCTTT. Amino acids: CAARRAENTEAFF.

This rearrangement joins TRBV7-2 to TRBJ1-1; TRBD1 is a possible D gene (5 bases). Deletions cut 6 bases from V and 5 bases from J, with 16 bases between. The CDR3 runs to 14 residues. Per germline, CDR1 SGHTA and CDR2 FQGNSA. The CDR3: CASSFSGPGTEAFF. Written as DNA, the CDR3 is TGTGCCAGCAGTTTTAGCGGACCAGGGACTGAAGCTTTCTTT.

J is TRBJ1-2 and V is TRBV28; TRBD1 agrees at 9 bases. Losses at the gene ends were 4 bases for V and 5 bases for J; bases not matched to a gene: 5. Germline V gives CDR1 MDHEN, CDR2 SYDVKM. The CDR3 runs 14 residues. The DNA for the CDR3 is TGTGCCAGCAGTTCGGGACAGGGCAGTTATGGCTACACCTTC. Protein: CASSSGQGSYGYTF.

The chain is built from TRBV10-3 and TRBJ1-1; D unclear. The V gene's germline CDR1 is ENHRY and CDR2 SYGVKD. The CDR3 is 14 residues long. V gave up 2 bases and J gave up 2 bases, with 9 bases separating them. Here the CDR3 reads CAISELQRNTEAFF. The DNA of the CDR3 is TGTGCCATCAGTGAGCTACAGAGAAACACTGAAGCTTTCTTT.

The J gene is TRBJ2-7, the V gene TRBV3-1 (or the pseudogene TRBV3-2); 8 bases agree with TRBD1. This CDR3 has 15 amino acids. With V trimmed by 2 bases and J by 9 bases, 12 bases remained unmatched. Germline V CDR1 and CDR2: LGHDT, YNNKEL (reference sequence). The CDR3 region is CASSQPGTGKEVQYF. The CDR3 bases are TGTGCCAGCAGCCAACCCGGGACAGGTAAAGAAGTGCAGTACTTC.

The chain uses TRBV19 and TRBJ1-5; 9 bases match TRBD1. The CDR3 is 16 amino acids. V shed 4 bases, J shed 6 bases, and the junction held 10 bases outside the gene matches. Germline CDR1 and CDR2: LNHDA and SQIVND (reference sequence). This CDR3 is CASSKEYGTGSQPQHF. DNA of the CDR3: TGTGCCAGTAGTAAGGAATACGGGACAGGGAGTCAGCCCCAGCATTTT. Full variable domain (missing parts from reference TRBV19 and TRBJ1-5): DGGITQSPKYLFRKEGQNVTLSCEQNLNHDAMYWYRQDPGQGLRLIYYSQIVNDFQKGDIAEGYSVSREKKESFPLTVTSAQKNPTAFYLCASSKEYGTGSQPQHFGDGTRLSIL.

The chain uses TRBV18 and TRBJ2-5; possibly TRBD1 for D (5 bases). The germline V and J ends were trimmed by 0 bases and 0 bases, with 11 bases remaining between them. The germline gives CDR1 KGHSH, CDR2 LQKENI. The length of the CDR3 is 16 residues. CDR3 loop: CASSPPTVRYQETQYF. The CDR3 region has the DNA TGTGCCAGCTCACCACCGACAGTTAGGTACCAAGAGACCCAGTACTTC.

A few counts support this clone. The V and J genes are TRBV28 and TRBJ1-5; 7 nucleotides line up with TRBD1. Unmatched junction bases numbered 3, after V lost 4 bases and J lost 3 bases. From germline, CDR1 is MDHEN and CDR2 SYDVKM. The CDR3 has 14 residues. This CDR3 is CASSSQGVNQPQHF. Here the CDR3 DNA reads TGTGCCAGCAGTTCCCAGGGGGTCAATCAGCCCCAGCATTTT.

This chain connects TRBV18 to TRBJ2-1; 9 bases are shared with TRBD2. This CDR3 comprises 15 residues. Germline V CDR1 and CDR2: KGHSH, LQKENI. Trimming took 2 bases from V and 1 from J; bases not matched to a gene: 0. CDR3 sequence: CASSPTSGSYNEQFF. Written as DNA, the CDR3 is TGTGCCAGCTCACCAACTAGCGGGTCCTACAATGAGCAGTTCTTC.

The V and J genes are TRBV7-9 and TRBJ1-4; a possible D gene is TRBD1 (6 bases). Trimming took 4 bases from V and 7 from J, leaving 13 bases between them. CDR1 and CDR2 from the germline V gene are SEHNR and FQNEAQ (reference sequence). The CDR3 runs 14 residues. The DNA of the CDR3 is TGTGCCAGCAGCTGGGCAGGGGTGGGTGAAAAACTGTTTTTT. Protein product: CASSWAGVGEKLFF.

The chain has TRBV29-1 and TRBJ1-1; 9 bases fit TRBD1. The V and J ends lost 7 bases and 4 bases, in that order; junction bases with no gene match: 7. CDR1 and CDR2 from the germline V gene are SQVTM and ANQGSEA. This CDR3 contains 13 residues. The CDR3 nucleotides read TGCAGCGGAAAGACAGGGGGAAGCACTGAAGCTTTCTTT. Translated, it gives CSGKTGGSTEAFF.

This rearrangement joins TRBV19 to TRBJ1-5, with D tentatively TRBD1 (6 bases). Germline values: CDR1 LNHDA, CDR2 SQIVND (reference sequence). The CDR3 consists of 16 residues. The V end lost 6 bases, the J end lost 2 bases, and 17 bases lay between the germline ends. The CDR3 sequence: CASSFQGIGGNQPQHF. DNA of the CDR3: TGTGCCAGTAGCTTCCAGGGGATAGGGGGCAATCAGCCCCAGCATTTT.

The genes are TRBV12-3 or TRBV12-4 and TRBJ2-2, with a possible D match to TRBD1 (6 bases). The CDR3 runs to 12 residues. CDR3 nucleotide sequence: TGTGTGACAGGACCGAACACCGGGGAGCTGTTTTTT. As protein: CVTGPNTGELFF.

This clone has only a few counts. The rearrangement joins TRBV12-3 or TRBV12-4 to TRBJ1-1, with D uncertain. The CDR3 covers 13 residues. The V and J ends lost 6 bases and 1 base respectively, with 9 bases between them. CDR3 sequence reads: CASSLRWNTEAFF. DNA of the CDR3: TGTGCCAGCAGCCTCCGTTGGAACACTGAAGCTTTCTTT.

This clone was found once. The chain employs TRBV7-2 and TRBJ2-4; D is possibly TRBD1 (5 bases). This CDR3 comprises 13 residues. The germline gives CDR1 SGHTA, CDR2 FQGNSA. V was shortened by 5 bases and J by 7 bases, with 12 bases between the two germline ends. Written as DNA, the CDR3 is TGTGCCAGCAGCCGACAGTTACAGAACATTCAGTACTTC. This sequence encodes CASSRQLQNIQYF.

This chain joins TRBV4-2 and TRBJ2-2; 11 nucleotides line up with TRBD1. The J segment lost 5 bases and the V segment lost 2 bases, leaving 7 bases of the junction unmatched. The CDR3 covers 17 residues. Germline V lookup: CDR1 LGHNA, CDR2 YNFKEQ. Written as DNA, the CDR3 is TGTGCCAGCAGCCAACACCGGGACAGGGGGTTAACCGGGGAGCTGTTTTTT. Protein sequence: CASSQHRDRGLTGELFF.

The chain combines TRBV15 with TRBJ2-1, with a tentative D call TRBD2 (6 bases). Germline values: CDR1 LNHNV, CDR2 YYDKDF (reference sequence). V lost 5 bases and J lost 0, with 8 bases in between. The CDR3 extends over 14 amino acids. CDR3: CATSPGSSYNEQFF. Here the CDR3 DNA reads TGTGCCACCAGCCCCGGGAGCTCCTACAATGAGCAGTTCTTC.